This section outlines one T cell receptor beta chain sequence together with its context. The antigen remains undetermined. One entry per CDR3 protein results from TCRdb running MiXCR on the 5' RACE reads. The sample includes nearly 70,000 distinct CDR3 sequences, about 6.5% of them seen just once. Germline loops: CDR1 SGHRS, CDR2 YFSETQ. The CDR3 is made up of 16 amino acids. The V segment lost 4 bases and the J segment 8 bases; nucleotides outside the gene matches: 15. This specimen comes from a study of T cells after yellow fever vaccination. About the research overall: For low cell numbers, libraries were made with SMART-Seq v4 Ultra Low Input. The study, taken as a whole, reports: Peaking faster, on day 5 versus 15, the secondary response was nonetheless weaker. Abundant clonotypes from the bulk population could have been carried over as contaminants into FACS-sorted repertoires.

This receptor was taken from a man between 18 and 35 years old who received the YFV17D yellow fever vaccine. The sample here was CD8+ T cells sorted from PBMCs, taken about 41 days after the first yellow fever vaccination. This chain connects TRBV5-1 to TRBJ1-2, with 9 bases fitting TRBD1. CDR3 protein: CASSPSLTGQGPGYTF. The DNA of the CDR3 is TGCGCCAGCAGCCCGAGTCTTACTGGACAGGGGCCGGGCTACACCTTC.